Given below is one T cell receptor (beta chain) in context. TCRdb's table, derived via immunoSEQ multiplex PCR, lists solely in-frame clones and lacks some. The table lists approximately 240,000 clones, 65% to 70% of them singletons. The V gene's germline CDR1 is MGHRA and CDR2 YSYEKL. V was trimmed by 3 bases and J by 5 bases, leaving 10 bases between them. The CDR3 contains 13 residues. This entry is derived from a study of shared clonotypes between healthy human individuals. This TCR was recovered from a young man in good health. The chain is built from TRBV4-1 and TRBJ2-5; D call uncertain. Sequenced: memory CD4+ T cells sorted from blood. The sample's subset: CD45RA-negative fraction. For the CDR3, the DNA is TGCGCCAGCAGCCAGGCAGTCCGGGAGACCCAGTACTTC. Translated, it gives CASSQAVRETQYF.